The rows below give T cell receptor beta chains drawn from one sample of a study of CD8 T cells in Susac syndrome. TCRdb recomputed calls from the immunoSEQ multiplex PCR reads with MiXCR, one row per CDR3 protein. The sample holds about 81,000 distinct CDR3 sequences, around 94% seen once. Sequencing was done on a sample of CD8+ T cells from PBMCs. Every receptor here comes from a human donor with Susac syndrome. Each CDR3 is given with its conserved first and last residue. The D gene is left open where the match is weak. Size is omitted from some rows. Given values are once, few, many or a class for expanded clones.

CDR3nt,CDR3aa,j_gene,v_gene,d_gene,abundance
TGCAGCGTCGAATCGCCGGGACAGAGCTCCTACGAGCAGTACTTC,CSVESPGQSSYEQYF,TRBJ2-7,TRBV29-1,TRBD1,-
TGTGCCAGCAGCCACGAATGGGGGGGTTGGAATGAGCAGTTCTTC,CASSHEWGGWNEQFF,TRBJ2-1,TRBV7-9,TRBD2,-
TGTGCCAGCAGCTTAGCGACTGGTTGGTACACTGAAGCTTTCTTT,CASSLATGWYTEAFF,TRBJ1-1,TRBV7-9,-,-
TGCAGTGCTAGAGATGAGGTCTCCTACGAGCAGTACTTC,CSARDEVSYEQYF,TRBJ2-7,TRBV20-1,-,-
TGTGCCAGCAGCTTAGCCACAGGCTATGGCTACACCTTC,CASSLATGYGYTF,TRBJ1-2,TRBV7-9,-,-
TGTGCCAGCAGTGCCGCCGGGACCAGTAATCAGCCCCAGCATTTT,CASSAAGTSNQPQHF,TRBJ1-5,TRBV12-3/TRBV12-4,-,-
TGTGCCAGCAGTTATTCAGACGGGCGATACTACGAGCAGTACTTC,CASSYSDGRYYEQYF,TRBJ2-7,TRBV6-5,-,few
TGTGCCAGCAGCCTAAGACAGGCCAATGAGCAGTTCTTC,CASSLRQANEQFF,TRBJ2-1,TRBV5-4,-,-
TGTGCCAGCAGTATGACAGGGGACTATGGCTACACCTTC,CASSMTGDYGYTF,TRBJ1-2,TRBV27,TRBD1,once
TGTGCCAGCAGTTTTGAAGCGGTCCCCTACGAGCAGTACTTC,CASSFEAVPYEQYF,TRBJ2-7,TRBV12-3/TRBV12-4,-,-
TGTGCCAGCAGCTTAGGGACCGACGATCTCTATGGCTACACCTTC,CASSLGTDDLYGYTF,TRBJ1-2,TRBV7-9,-,-
TGTGCCAGCAGCGCACCCCGTGCGGGGTTGCCCTACGAGCAGTACTTC,CASSAPRAGLPYEQYF,TRBJ2-7,TRBV13,-,once
TGTGCCAGCAGTGCGCTGCGGGACAGCTCCTACGAGCAGTACTTC,CASSALRDSSYEQYF,TRBJ2-7,TRBV2,-,-
TGCAGTGTCCCTGAACTAGCGGGGGGATTGTCCTACAATGAGCAGTTCTTC,CSVPELAGGLSYNEQFF,TRBJ2-1,TRBV20-1,TRBD2,-
TGTGCCAGCAGCCACCTGTGGGAGACTCACTCCCAAATATACAATGAGCAGTTCTTC,CASSHLWETHSQIYNEQFF,TRBJ2-1,TRBV14,-,once
TGTGCCGCATACTTGGCGGGGAGTGCCTACAATGAGCAGTTCTTC,CAAYLAGSAYNEQFF,TRBJ2-1,TRBV30,-,-
TGTGCCAGCAGCTTAAACACAGACAGGGGTAGAACCGGGGAGCTGTTTTTT,CASSLNTDRGRTGELFF,TRBJ2-2,TRBV7-2,TRBD1,-
TGTGCCAGCAGTTTATACGACACCTTCAATCAGCCCCAGCATTTT,CASSLYDTFNQPQHF,TRBJ1-5,TRBV28,-,-
TGTGCCAGCAGTGGTTTCGGCTACGAGCAGTACTTC,CASSGFGYEQYF,TRBJ2-7,TRBV25-1,-,-
TGTGCCAGCAGCCCAGGGGGGGCCGCTAGCACAGATACGCAGTATTTT,CASSPGGAASTDTQYF,TRBJ2-3,TRBV7-8,-,once
TGCAGCGTCCAAACAGGGGTAGGGGAGCTGTTTTTT,CSVQTGVGELFF,TRBJ2-2,TRBV29-1,TRBD1,once
TGTGCCAGCAGTTTAGTAGGGCAAATAGTGGGCCGCTTCGAGTTCTTC,CASSLVGQIVGRFEFF,TRBJ2-1,TRBV27,-,once
TGTGCCAGCAGTTTACGTCGTGACAGACTCGACGAGCAGTACTTC,CASSLRRDRLDEQYF,TRBJ2-7,TRBV12-3/TRBV12-4,-,-
TGTGCCTGGAGTGTACAGGGGCCCGAGCAGTTCTTC,CAWSVQGPEQFF,TRBJ2-1,TRBV30,TRBD1,-
TGTGCCAGCAGCCCCGGACTAGCTGGAGCTACGGCTCAGTACTTC,CASSPGLAGATAQYF,TRBJ2-7,TRBV3-1,TRBD2,-
TGTGCCAGCAGTTACTCGGGCCAGCGCCAAAATCAGCCCCAGCATTTT,CASSYSGQRQNQPQHF,TRBJ1-5,TRBV6-2/TRBV6-3,-,-
TGTGCCAGCAGCTTGGGGTGGGATCCAGAGACCCAGTACTTC,CASSLGWDPETQYF,TRBJ2-5,TRBV5-6,-,-
TGTGCCACAGGGGGCGACTACACTGAAGCTTTCTTT,CATGGDYTEAFF,TRBJ1-1,TRBV24-1,TRBD1,-
TGTGCCTGGAGTTGGGATGCTGAAGCTTTCTTT,CAWSWDAEAFF,TRBJ1-1,TRBV30,-,-
TGTGCCAGCACCCCAGGCGGGGAAACCTACGAGCAGTACTTC,CASTPGGETYEQYF,TRBJ2-7,TRBV6-5,-,-
TGTGCCAGCAGCACGGGGAACTATGGCTACACCTTC,CASSTGNYGYTF,TRBJ1-2,TRBV7-9,-,-
TGTGCCAGCAGTTATCTAGGGAACCAAGAGACCCAGTACTTC,CASSYLGNQETQYF,TRBJ2-5,TRBV9,-,-
TGTGCCAGCAGCCCGACAGGGGATGAGCAGTTCTTC,CASSPTGDEQFF,TRBJ2-1,TRBV5-6,TRBD1,-
TGCGCCAGCAGCCCCAAGCGGGGGCCAGGCCAATGGGTAATGGGAACTGAAGCTTTCTTT,CASSPKRGPGQWVMGTEAFF,TRBJ1-1,TRBV23-1,-,-
TGTGCCAGCAGCTTAGCCTCTAGCGGGAGTATCTCGACCGGGGAGCTGTTTTTT,CASSLASSGSISTGELFF,TRBJ2-2,TRBV13,TRBD2,-
TGTGCCAGCAGCACCATGACTAGCGCCGAGGGTTACGAGCAGTACTTC,CASSTMTSAEGYEQYF,TRBJ2-7,TRBV11-2,TRBD2,-
TGTGCCAGTAGCTCCAGCCCGGGGAATACGCAGTATTTT,CASSSSPGNTQYF,TRBJ2-3,TRBV19,-,-
TGCAGCGGCGGGACAGAGACCTACAATGAGCAGTTCTTC,CSGGTETYNEQFF,TRBJ2-1,TRBV29-1,-,-
TGTGCCAGCAAACCTAGCGGGACCTCCTACAATGAGCAGTTCTTC,CASKPSGTSYNEQFF,TRBJ2-1,TRBV28,TRBD2,-
TGTGCCAGCAGTTACTCGACGACTAGCGGGTTGTTCGACGAGCAGTACTTC,CASSYSTTSGLFDEQYF,TRBJ2-7,TRBV6-5,TRBD2,-
TGTGCCAGCAGCTTAGTCTCTAGCGGGACCGTCTCCTACAATGAGCAGTTCTTC,CASSLVSSGTVSYNEQFF,TRBJ2-1,TRBV7-8,TRBD2,-
TGCAGTGCTAGGCGACTAGTGTATTCCGATGAGCAGTTCTTC,CSARRLVYSDEQFF,TRBJ2-1,TRBV20-1,-,-
TGTGCCAGCATGGGGCAGGCGAACACCGGGGAGCTGTTTTTT,CASMGQANTGELFF,TRBJ2-2,TRBV4-2,-,-
TGTGCCAGTAGTTTTACTGCCTCCTCTAAAAACACCATATATTTT,CASSFTASSKNTIYF,TRBJ1-3,TRBV19,-,-
TGTGCCAGCAGCTCCCAGAGAGTGGGGCTCCAGATCAATGAGCAGTTCTTC,CASSSQRVGLQINEQFF,TRBJ2-1,TRBV7-9,-,-
TGTGCCAGTAGTTCCGGACAGGGATCCTACGAGCAGTACTTC,CASSSGQGSYEQYF,TRBJ2-7,TRBV19,TRBD1,few
TGTGCCAGCAGCGTAGTTTCGGGACCCACCGGGGAGCTGTTTTTT,CASSVVSGPTGELFF,TRBJ2-2,TRBV9,-,-
TGTGCCAGCAGCTCGGACAGGGGCTCCCTAGTTGAAAAACTGTTTTTT,CASSSDRGSLVEKLFF,TRBJ1-4,TRBV27,TRBD1,-